This TCR beta chain was retrieved from a study of OX40 agonist ivuxolimab in advanced cancers. Study summary: Given to patients was ivuxolimab, an agonistic anti-OX40 (CD134) antibody. A history of anti-PD-1, anti-PD-L1 or anti-CTLA-4 therapy was acceptable, and over 30% had some. Findings and caveats of the study: Certain nonresponding patients likewise had low normalized T-cell clonal expansion. There were, on average, more expanded clones in CD8+ T cells than in CD4+.

Clones were read by immunoSEQ multiplex PCR, and TCRdb kept only the in-frame ones, dropping some. The sample shows about 72,000 clones, around 89% of them seen only once. Germline CDR1 reads MDHEN; CDR2 reads SYDVKM. This CDR3 contains 13 residues. With V trimmed by 3 bases and J by 3 bases, 0 bases remained unmatched. Comment on this clone: What it recognizes is unknown.

Sequencing used CD4+ or CD8+ T cells sorted from blood, obtained in a trial of the OX40 agonist ivuxolimab. The TCR sequence derives from an adult with an advanced solid tumor such as melanoma, head and neck, liver or kidney cancer. The chain joins TRBV28 to TRBJ2-3; 7 positions match TRBD2. The CDR3 region is CASSLGGTDTQYF. The CDR3, as DNA: TGTGCCAGCAGTTTGGGAGGGACAGATACGCAGTATTTT.